This T cell receptor beta chain was sequenced for a study of shared clonotypes between healthy human individuals. Points from the study as a whole: A reduction in generation probabilities was seen for non-shared clonotypes relative to those shared by all four donors.

Selected positively for CCR7 and CD45RO-negative, naive CD8 cells excluded terminally differentiated effector memory CD45RA+ cells. Germline CDR1 is PRHDT and CDR2 is FYEKMQ (reference sequence). Deletions cut 0 bases from V and 3 bases from J, with 11 bases between. CDR3 length: 15 amino acids. Concerning this clone: Its antigen is as yet unknown.

Some clones are missing from TCRdb's copy, which holds only in-frame ones; the method was immunoSEQ multiplex PCR. The sample carries hundreds of thousands of clones, roughly 96% recorded once. Input material: naive CD8+ T cells sorted from blood. The chain carries TRBV13 and TRBJ2-5; no clear D gene. The receptor comes from a woman in her thirties in good health. The CDR3 is CASSLGGLGKETQYF. The CDR3 DNA is TGTGCCAGCAGCTTAGGCGGTTTAGGGAAAGAGACCCAGTACTTC.